Following are 22 T cell receptor beta chains from one sample sequenced in a study of T-cell memory formation after mild COVID-19. Each CDR3 protein is one row after TCRdb ran MiXCR on the 5' RACE reads. The sample shows some 490,000 distinct CDR3 sequences, about 18% of them seen only once. The source material was PBMCs or a T cell subset sorted from them (not recorded which). These receptors came from an adult woman who had mild COVID-19 (a few samples of this study predate the infection). Cell type and time point are not known.

This clonotype was seen more than once but under ten times. The genes are TRBV12-3 or TRBV12-4 and TRBJ2-6; D unresolved. V shed 1 base and J shed 2 bases, with 15 bases lying between them. CDR3 length: 18 amino acids. Written as DNA, the CDR3 is TGTGCCAGCAGTTTAGTAAAGTGGCCCGCGACTGGGGCCAACGTCCTGACTTTC. Translating gives CASSLVKWPATGANVLTF.

The chain is built from TRBV9 and TRBJ1-2; the match to TRBD1 covers 7 bases. V trimming: 4 bases; J trimming: 5 bases; junction bases outside the gene matches: 11. The CDR3 is made up of 15 amino acids. Germline V lookup: CDR1 SGDLS, CDR2 YYNGEE. The CDR3 loop is CASSTERQGRYGYTF. As DNA, the CDR3 is TGTGCCAGCAGCACAGAAAGACAGGGTCGGTATGGCTACACCTTC.

This rearrangement joins TRBV7-6 to TRBJ2-5; the match to TRBD2 covers 13 bases. The CDR3 consists of 17 residues. The germline V gene has CDR1 SGHVS and CDR2 FNYEAQ. J lost 2 bases, V lost 1 base, and 4 bases had no gene match. CDR3 DNA sequence: TGTGCCAGCAGCTTAGGACTAGCGGGAGGTTATCAAGAGACCCAGTACTTC. Residues: CASSLGLAGGYQETQYF.

V usage is TRBV5-6 and J usage is TRBJ2-5, with D possibly matching TRBD1 (6 bases). From germline, CDR1 is SGHDT and CDR2 YYEEEE. V lost 5 bases, J lost 5 bases, and 13 bases lay in between. CDR3 length equals 13 residues. The CDR3, as DNA: TGTGCCAGCAGGCTCACAGGGTGGGAGACCCAGTACTTC. This sequence encodes CASRLTGWETQYF.

The chain combines TRBV11-2 with TRBJ2-1, with D uncertain. Germline-derived CDR1 and CDR2 are SGHAT and FQNNGV. This CDR3 contains 17 residues. Trimming removed 1 base at V and 0 bases at J, with 13 bases between. The CDR3 region has the DNA TGTGCCAGCAGCTTAGTGGCCTCTTTGAGCTCCTACAATGAGCAGTTCTTC. Translated: CASSLVASLSSYNEQFF.

In this sample, this clonotype turned up many times. The gene calls are TRBV4-3 and TRBJ2-1; TRBD2 might be the D (5 bases). Trimming took off 4 bases at V and 1 base at J, with 11 bases between the two ends. Germline loops: CDR1 LGHNA, CDR2 YSLEER. CDR3 length: 15 amino acids. The CDR3 nucleotides read TGCGCCAGCAGCCCCCTCAGCGGTTCCTACAATGAGCAGTTCTTC. Its translation is CASSPLSGSYNEQFF.

The chain combines TRBV7-4 with TRBJ2-1; D is unresolved. The CDR3 spans 13 residues. CDR1 and CDR2 from the germline V gene are SGHVT and SQSDAQ. Trimming took 6 bases from V and 6 from J, leaving 12 bases between them. CDR3 DNA: TGTGCCAGCAGGACGTTGAAAGTCAATGAGCAGTTCTTC. This codes for CASRTLKVNEQFF. Looking up the rest from reference TRBV7-4 and TRBJ2-1 gives the full variable domain: GAGVSQSPRYKVAKRGRDVALRCDSISGHVTLYWYRQTLGQGSEVLTYSQSDAQRDKSGRPSGRFSAERPERSVSTLKIQRTEQGDSAVYLCASRTLKVNEQFFGPGTRLTVL.

The gene calls are TRBV6-6 and TRBJ1-2, with 8 bases identical to TRBD1. This CDR3 has 13 residues. Germline values: CDR1 MNHNY, CDR2 SVGAGI (reference sequence). V shed 4 bases and J 6 bases; nucleotides not matched to a gene: 4. The chain's CDR3 is CASSWGQEDGYTF. CDR3 sequence (DNA): TGTGCCAGCAGTTGGGGACAGGAAGATGGCTACACCTTC.

This clonotype appeared a few times. The V gene is TRBV3-1, the J gene TRBJ2-7; TRBD2 agrees at 8 bases. Per germline, CDR1 LGHDT and CDR2 YNNKEL (reference sequence). This CDR3 comprises 14 residues. V dropped 1 base and J dropped 5; count of bases not matched to a gene: 4. CDR3 DNA: TGTGCCAGCAGCCAAGTAGCGGGGCGAAACGAGCAGTACTTC. Translation: CASSQVAGRNEQYF.

The rearrangement joins TRBV7-9 to TRBJ2-7; no firm D call. V was pared by 5 bases and J by 2 bases, with 10 bases between. The germline gives CDR1 SEHNR, CDR2 FQNEAQ (reference sequence). The CDR3 contains 13 residues. The CDR3: CASSPATPYEQYF. The CDR3 bases are TGTGCCAGCAGCCCCGCGACTCCCTACGAGCAGTACTTC.

J is TRBJ1-2 and V is TRBV5-1, with unresolved D. Trimming pared 4 bases from V and 4 bases from J, leaving 14 bases between. CDR3 length equals 14 residues. CDR1 is SGHRS and CDR2 is YFSETQ in the germline V gene. The CDR3 DNA reads as TGCGCCAGCAGCGAAATTGACATTTCCTATGGCTACACCTTC. Translation: CASSEIDISYGYTF.

This clonotype was seen only a few times. In DNA form, the CDR3 reads TGTGCCAGCAGCGTAGCGACTAGAAACGAGCAGTACTTC. This codes for CASSVATRNEQYF. The V and J genes are TRBV9 and TRBJ2-7; tentative D call: TRBD2 (6 bases). V lost 0 bases to trimming and J lost 5 bases, with 9 bases between them. This CDR3 is built from 13 residues. In germline, CDR1 is SGDLS, CDR2 YYNGEE.

The table lists this clonotype with a few counts. The chain uses TRBV2 and TRBJ2-7; 7 nucleotides agree with TRBD2. The CDR3 is made up of 15 amino acids. Trimming removed 6 bases from V and 3 bases from J; junction bases left unmatched: 11. Germline CDR1 is SNHLY and CDR2 is FYNNEI. CDR3 sequence reads: CASSGLVLEGYEQYF. The CDR3 nucleotides read TGTGCCAGCAGCGGACTAGTCTTGGAGGGCTACGAGCAGTACTTC.

There are a few counts of this clonotype. V usage is TRBV21-1 and J usage is TRBJ2-4; TRBD1, the table's D call, was not compared with the DNA. TRBV21-1 is described as a pseudogene. The CDR3 has 19 amino acids. The CDR3 protein is CASSRGQGRSLRRKNIQYF. As DNA, the CDR3 is TGTGCCAGCAGCAGAGGACAGGGTAGAAGTCTCCGTCGCAAAAACATTCAGTACTTC.

J is TRBJ2-3 and V is TRBV6-5, with 9 bases that match TRBD2. Trimming at V came to 1 base and at J to 4 bases, leaving 9 bases not matched to a gene. The CDR3 spans 17 residues. CDR1 MNHEY and CDR2 SVGAGI come from the germline V gene. CDR3 DNA: TGTGCCAGCAGTTACTACCCCCATAGCGGGAGTTCAGATACGCAGTATTTT. As protein: CASSYYPHSGSSDTQYF.

The chain joins TRBV7-3 to TRBJ2-3; TRBD1 agrees at 10 bases. This CDR3 has 15 amino acids. V lost 5 bases, J lost 4 bases, and 6 bases stayed unmatched. From germline, CDR1 is SGHTA and CDR2 FQGTGA. This chain's CDR3 is CASSPTGGRADTQYF. The CDR3 bases are TGTGCCAGCAGCCCGACAGGGGGCAGGGCAGATACGCAGTATTTT.

This chain links TRBV2 with TRBJ2-2; the match to TRBD2 covers 15 bases. The V gene's germline CDR1 is SNHLY and CDR2 FYNNEI. The CDR3 contains 19 residues. With 1 base clipped from V and 5 bases from J, the junction kept 8 bases outside the gene matches. CDR3 sequence: CASSEVPGLAGGRTGELFF. The CDR3, as DNA: TGTGCCAGCAGTGAAGTTCCGGGACTAGCGGGGGGTAGGACCGGGGAGCTGTTTTTT.

This clonotype was seen a few times. The chain employs TRBV5-1 and TRBJ2-7; 12 bases fit TRBD1. CDR3 length: 17 amino acids. The ends lost 4 bases at V and 0 bases at J; junction bases unmatched: 8. Germline loops: CDR1 SGHRS, CDR2 YFSETQ. This CDR3 reads CASSKGTGGVPSYEQYF. The CDR3 DNA reads TGCGCCAGCAGCAAAGGGACAGGGGGCGTACCCTCCTACGAGCAGTACTTC.

At least ten counts were recorded for this clonotype. This chain uses TRBV3-1 with TRBJ1-5; 7 bases align to TRBD1. With V trimmed by 2 bases and J by 1 base, 2 bases remained unmatched. The CDR3 extends over 15 amino acids. Germline CDR1 reads LGHDT; CDR2 reads YNNKEL (reference sequence). The DNA of the CDR3 is TGTGCCAGCAGCCAAAGGGGACAGAGCAATCAGCCCCAGCATTTT. Its protein is CASSQRGQSNQPQHF.

The gene calls are TRBV24-1 and TRBJ1-1; D not certain. This CDR3 is built from 12 residues. The V gene's germline CDR1 is KGHDR and CDR2 SFDVKD. V lost 3 bases and J 6 bases, leaving 7 bases between the germline ends. Written as DNA, the CDR3 is TGTGCCACCAGTGATGGGGTGGCTGAAGCTTTCTTT. This gives the protein CATSDGVAEAFF.

The chain uses TRBV9 and TRBJ1-3, with 7 positions matching TRBD1. Trimming took 3 bases from V and 4 from J; bases not matched to a gene: 7. There are 15 residues in the CDR3. Germline CDR1 reads SGDLS; CDR2 reads YYNGEE. CDR3 DNA sequence: TGTGCCAGCAGCGGACAGGGATCCTGGGGAAACACCATATATTTT. Its protein product is CASSGQGSWGNTIYF.

The rearrangement uses TRBV21-1 and TRBJ2-7; the D call TRBD2 from the table was never checked on the DNA. TRBV21-1 is designated a pseudogene. The CDR3 is 14 residues long. The CDR3, as DNA: TGTGCCAGCAGCACGGGAGGGCCCATTTATCGGCAGTACTTC. This encodes CASSTGGPIYRQYF.